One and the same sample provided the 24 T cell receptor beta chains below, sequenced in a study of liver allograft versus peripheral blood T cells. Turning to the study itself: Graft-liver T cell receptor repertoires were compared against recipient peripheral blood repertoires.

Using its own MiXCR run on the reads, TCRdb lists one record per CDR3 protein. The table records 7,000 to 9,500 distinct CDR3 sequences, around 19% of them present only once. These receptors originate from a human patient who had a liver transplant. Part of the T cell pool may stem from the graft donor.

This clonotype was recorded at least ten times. This CDR3 is CSADEALNTEAFF. CDR3 DNA sequence: TGCAGTGCCGACGAGGCCCTGAACACTGAAGCTTTCTTT. J is TRBJ1-1 and V is TRBV20-1; D is undetermined. Germline V gives CDR1 DFQATT, CDR2 SNEGSKA (reference sequence). The CDR3 extends over 13 amino acids. Trimming cost V 6 bases and J 0 bases, with 11 bases left between them.

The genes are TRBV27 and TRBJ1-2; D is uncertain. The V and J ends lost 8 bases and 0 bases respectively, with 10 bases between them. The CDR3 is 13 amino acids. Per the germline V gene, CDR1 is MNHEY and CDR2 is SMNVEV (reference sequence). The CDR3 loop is CASAQTANYGYTF. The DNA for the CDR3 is TGTGCCAGCGCTCAGACCGCTAACTATGGCTACACCTTC.

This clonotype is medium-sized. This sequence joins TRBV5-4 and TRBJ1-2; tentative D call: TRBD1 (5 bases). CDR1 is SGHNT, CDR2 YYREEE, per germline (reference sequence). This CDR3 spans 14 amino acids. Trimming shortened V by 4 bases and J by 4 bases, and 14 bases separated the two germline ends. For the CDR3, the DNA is TGTGCCAGCAGCGTTGGGGCGGGCGGCTATGGCTACACCTTC. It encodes CASSVGAGGYGYTF.

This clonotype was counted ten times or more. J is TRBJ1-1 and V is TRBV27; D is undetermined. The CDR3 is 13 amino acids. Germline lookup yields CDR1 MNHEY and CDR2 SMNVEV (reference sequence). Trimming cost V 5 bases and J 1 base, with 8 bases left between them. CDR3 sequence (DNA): TGTGCCAGCAGTCCCGGACCGAACACTGAAGCTTTCTTT. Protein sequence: CASSPGPNTEAFF.

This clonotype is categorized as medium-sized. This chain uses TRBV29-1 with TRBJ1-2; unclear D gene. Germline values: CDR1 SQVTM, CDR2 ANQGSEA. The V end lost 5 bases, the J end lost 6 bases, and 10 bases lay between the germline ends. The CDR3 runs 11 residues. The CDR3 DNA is TGCAGCGTTCCAGAAGGGAATGGCTACACCTTC. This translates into CSVPEGNGYTF.

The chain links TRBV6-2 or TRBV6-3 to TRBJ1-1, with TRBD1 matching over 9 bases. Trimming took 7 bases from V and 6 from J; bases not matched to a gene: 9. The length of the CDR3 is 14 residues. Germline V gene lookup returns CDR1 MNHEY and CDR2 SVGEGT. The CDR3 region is CASTTGNRGPEAFF. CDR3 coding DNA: TGTGCCAGCACCACGGGGAACAGGGGGCCTGAAGCTTTCTTT.

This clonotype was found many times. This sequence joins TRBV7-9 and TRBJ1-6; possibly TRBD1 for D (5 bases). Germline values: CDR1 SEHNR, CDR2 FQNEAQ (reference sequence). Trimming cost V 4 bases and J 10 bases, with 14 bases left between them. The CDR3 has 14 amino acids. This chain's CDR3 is CASSSSIGASPLHF. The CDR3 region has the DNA TGTGCCAGCAGCTCTAGCATAGGGGCGTCACCCCTCCACTTT.

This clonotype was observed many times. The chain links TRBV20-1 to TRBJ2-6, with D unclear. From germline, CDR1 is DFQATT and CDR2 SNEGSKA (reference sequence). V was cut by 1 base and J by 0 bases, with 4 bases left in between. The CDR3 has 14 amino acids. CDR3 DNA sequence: TGCAGTGCTAGAGCCCACTCTGGGGCCAACGTCCTGACTTTC. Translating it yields CSARAHSGANVLTF.

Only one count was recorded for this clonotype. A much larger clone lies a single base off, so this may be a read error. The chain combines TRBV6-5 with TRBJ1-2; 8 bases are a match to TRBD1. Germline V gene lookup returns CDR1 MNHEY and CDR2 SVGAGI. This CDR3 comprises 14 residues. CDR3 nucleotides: TGTGCCAACAGTGAATCCACAGGGGGGGATGGCTACACCTTC. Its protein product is CANSESTGGDGYTF.

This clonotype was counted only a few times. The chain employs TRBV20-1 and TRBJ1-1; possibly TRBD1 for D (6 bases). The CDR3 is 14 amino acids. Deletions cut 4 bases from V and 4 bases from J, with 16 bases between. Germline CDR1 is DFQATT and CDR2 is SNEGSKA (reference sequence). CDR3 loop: CSAISPGHPTEAFF. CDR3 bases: TGCAGTGCTATTAGCCCGGGACACCCCACTGAAGCTTTCTTT.

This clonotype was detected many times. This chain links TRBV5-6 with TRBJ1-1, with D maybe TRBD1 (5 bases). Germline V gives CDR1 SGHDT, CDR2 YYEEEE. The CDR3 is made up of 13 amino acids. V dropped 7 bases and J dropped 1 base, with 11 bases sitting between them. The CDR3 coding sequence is TGTGCCAGCTGGGGCCCGGAGAACACTGAAGCTTTCTTT. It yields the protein CASWGPENTEAFF.

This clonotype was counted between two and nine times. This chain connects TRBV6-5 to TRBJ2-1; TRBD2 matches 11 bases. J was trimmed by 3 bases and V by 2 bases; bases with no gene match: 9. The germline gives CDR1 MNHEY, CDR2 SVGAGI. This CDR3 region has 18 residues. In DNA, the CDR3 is TGTGCCAGCAGTTACCGTAGCGGGGGGGCAACGGTCTACAATGAGCAGTTCTTC. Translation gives CASSYRSGGATVYNEQFF.

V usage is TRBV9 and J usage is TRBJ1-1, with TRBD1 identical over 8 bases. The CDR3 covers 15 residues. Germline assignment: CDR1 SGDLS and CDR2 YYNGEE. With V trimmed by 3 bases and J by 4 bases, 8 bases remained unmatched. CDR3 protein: CASSENRGGGTEAFF. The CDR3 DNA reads TGTGCCAGCAGCGAAAACAGGGGGGGGGGCACTGAAGCTTTCTTT.

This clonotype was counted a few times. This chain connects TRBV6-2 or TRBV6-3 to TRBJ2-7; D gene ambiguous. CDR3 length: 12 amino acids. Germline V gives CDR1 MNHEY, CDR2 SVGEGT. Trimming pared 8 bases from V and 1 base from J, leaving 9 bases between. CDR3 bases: TGTGCCAGCGGCCGGGCTTCCTACGAGCAGTACTTC. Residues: CASGRASYEQYF.

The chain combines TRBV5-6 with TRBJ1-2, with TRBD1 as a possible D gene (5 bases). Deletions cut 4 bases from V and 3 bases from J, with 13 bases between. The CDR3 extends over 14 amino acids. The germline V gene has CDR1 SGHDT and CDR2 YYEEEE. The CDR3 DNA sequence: TGTGCCAGCAGCCCCCCGTGGGGGGACTATGGCTACACCTTC. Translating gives CASSPPWGDYGYTF.

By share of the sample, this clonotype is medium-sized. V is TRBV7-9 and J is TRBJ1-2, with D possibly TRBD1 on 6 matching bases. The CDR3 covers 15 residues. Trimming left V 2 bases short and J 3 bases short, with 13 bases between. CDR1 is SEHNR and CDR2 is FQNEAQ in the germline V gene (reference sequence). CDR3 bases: TGTGCCAGCAGCTTAATACAGGGTGATGACTATGGCTACACCTTC. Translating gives CASSLIQGDDYGYTF.

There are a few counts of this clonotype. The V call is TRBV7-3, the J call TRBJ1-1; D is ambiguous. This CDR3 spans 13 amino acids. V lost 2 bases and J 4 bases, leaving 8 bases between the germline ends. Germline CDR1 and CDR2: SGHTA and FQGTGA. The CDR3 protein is CASSLWGGTEAFF. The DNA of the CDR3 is TGTGCCAGCAGCTTATGGGGAGGCACTGAAGCTTTCTTT.

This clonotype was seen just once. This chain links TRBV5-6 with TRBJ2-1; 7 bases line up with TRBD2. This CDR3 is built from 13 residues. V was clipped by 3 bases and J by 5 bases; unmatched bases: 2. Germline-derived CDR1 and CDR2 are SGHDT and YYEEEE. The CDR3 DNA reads TGTGCCAGCAGCTACGGGAGGAACAATGAGCAGTTCTTC. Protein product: CASSYGRNNEQFF. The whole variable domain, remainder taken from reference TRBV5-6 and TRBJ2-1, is DAGVTQSPTHLIKTRGQQVTLRCSPKSGHDTVSWYQQALGQGPQFIFQYYEEEERQRGNFPDRFSGHQFPNYSSELNVNALLLGDSALYLCASSYGRNNEQFFGPGTRLTVL.

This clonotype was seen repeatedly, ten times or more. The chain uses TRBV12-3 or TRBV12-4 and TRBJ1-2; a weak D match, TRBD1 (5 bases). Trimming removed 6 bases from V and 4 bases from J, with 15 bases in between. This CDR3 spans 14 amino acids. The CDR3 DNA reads TGTGCCAGCAGCCCCGCAGGGCGAAGCTATGGCTACACCTTC. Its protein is CASSPAGRSYGYTF.

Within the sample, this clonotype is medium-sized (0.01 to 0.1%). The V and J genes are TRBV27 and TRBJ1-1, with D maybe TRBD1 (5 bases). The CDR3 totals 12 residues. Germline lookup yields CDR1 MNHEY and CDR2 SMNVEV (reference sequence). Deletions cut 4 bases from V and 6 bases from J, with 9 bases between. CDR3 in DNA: TGTGCCAGCAGTTCCCCAGGGTCTGAAGCTTTCTTT. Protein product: CASSSPGSEAFF.

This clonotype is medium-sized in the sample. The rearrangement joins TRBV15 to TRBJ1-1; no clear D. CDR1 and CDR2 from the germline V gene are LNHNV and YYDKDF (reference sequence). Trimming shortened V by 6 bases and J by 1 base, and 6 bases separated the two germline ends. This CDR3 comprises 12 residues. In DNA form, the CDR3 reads TGTGCCACCAGGGACGGGAACACTGAAGCTTTCTTT. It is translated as CATRDGNTEAFF.

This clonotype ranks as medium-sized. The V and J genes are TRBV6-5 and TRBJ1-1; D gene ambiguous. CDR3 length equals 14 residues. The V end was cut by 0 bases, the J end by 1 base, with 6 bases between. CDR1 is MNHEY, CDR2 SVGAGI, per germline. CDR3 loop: CASSYSEGNTEAFF. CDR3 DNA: TGTGCCAGCAGTTACTCCGAAGGGAACACTGAAGCTTTCTTT.

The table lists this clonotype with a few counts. CDR3: CASSVESPGTITDTQYF. CDR3 sequence (DNA): TGTGCCAGCAGCGTAGAAAGCCCCGGGACTATCACAGATACGCAGTATTTT. V is TRBV9 and J is TRBJ2-3; 7 bases map to TRBD2. The CDR3 length is 17 residues. V lost 0 bases to trimming and J lost 2 bases; unmatched junction nucleotides: 9. Germline V CDR1 and CDR2: SGDLS, YYNGEE.

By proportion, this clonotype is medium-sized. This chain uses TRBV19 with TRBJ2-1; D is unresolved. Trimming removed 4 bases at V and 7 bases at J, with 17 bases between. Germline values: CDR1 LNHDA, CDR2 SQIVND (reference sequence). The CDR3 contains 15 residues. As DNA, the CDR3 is TGTGCCAGTAGTACTCTCACCCTTGCCGGTAATGAGCAGTTCTTC. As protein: CASSTLTLAGNEQFF.